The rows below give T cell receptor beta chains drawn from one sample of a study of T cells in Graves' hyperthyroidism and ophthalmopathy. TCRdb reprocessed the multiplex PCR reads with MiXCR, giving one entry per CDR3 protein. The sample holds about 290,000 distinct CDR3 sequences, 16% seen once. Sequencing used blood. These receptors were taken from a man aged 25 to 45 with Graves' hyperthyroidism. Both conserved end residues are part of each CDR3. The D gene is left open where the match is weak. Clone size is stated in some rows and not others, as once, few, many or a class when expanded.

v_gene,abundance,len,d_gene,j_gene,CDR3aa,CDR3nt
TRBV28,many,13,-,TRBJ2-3,CASRQHYTDTQYF,TGTGCCAGCAGACAACACTACACAGATACGCAGTATTTT
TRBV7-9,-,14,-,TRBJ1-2,CASSPWADRNGYTF,TGTGCCAGCAGCCCGTGGGCAGACCGCAACGGCTACACCTTC
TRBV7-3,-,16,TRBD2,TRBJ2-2,CASSNGLAGYTGELFF,TGTGCCAGCAGCAATGGACTAGCGGGATACACCGGGGAGCTGTTTTTT
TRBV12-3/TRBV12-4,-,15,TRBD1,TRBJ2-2,CASRPGAGGNGELFF,TGTGCCAGCCGCCCTGGGGCAGGGGGCAACGGGGAGCTGTTTTTT
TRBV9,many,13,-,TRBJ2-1,CASSPSWTGEQFF,TGTGCCAGCAGCCCCAGCTGGACGGGGGAGCAGTTCTTC
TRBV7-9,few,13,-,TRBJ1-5,CASSPFSQQPQHF,TGTGCCAGCAGCCCCTTCTCTCAACAGCCCCAGCATTTT
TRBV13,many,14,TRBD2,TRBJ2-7,CASSQTSGQGEQYF,TGTGCCAGCAGCCAAACTAGCGGCCAGGGCGAGCAGTACTTC
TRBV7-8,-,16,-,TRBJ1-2,CASSLARGARLYGYTF,TGTGCCAGCAGCTTAGCGCGGGGGGCCCGACTCTATGGCTACACCTTC
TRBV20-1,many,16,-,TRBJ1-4,CSASFPDHRSNEKLFF,TGCAGTGCTAGTTTTCCGGACCATAGGTCTAATGAAAAACTGTTTTTT
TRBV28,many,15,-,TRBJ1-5,CASRSPGYSNQPQHF,TGTGCCTCACGATCCCCTGGATATAGCAATCAGCCCCAGCATTTT
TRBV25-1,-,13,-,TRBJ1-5,CASRGGVDQPQHF,TGTGCCAGCAGGGGGGGGGTAGATCAGCCCCAGCATTTT
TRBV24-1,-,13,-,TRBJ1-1,CATSDPGATEAFF,TGTGCCACCAGTGACCCAGGGGCCACTGAAGCTTTCTTT
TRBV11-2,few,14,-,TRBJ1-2,CASSLEMSIYGYTF,TGTGCCAGCAGCTTAGAGATGAGTATCTATGGCTACACCTTC
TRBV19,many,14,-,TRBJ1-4,CASSTTELNEKLFF,TGTGCCAGTAGCACGACAGAACTTAATGAAAAACTGTTTTTT
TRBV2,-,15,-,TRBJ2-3,CASSQGRERTDTQYF,TGTGCCAGCAGCCAGGGGAGGGAACGGACAGATACGCAGTATTTT
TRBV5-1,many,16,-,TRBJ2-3,CASSLAPGPKADTQYF,TGCGCCAGCAGCTTGGCCCCGGGCCCAAAGGCAGATACGCAGTATTTT
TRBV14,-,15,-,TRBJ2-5,CASSRRRGRQETQYF,TGTGCCAGCAGCCGACGGAGGGGACGCCAAGAGACCCAGTACTTC
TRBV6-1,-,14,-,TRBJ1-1,CASSLQVAGTEAFF,TGTGCCAGCAGTTTACAGGTAGCCGGCACTGAAGCTTTCTTT
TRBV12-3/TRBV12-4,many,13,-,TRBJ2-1,CASRAGQYNEQFF,TGTGCCAGCCGGGCGGGCCAATACAATGAGCAGTTCTTC
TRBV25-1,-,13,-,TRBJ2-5,CASSENPGETQYF,TGTGCCAGCAGTGAGAACCCTGGGGAGACCCAGTACTTC
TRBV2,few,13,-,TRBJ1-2,CASSEPRGGGYTF,TGTGCCAGCAGTGAACCCCGGGGGGGTGGCTACACCTTC
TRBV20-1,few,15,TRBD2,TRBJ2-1,CSARATSGSYNEQFF,TGCAGTGCTAGAGCTACTAGCGGGAGTTACAATGAGCAGTTCTTC
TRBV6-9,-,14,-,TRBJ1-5,CASSYEAGSWPQHF,TGTGCCAGCAGTTACGAGGCCGGCTCGTGGCCCCAGCATTTT
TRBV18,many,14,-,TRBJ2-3,CASSPGQGIDTQYF,TGTGCCAGCTCGCCGGGACAAGGGATCGATACGCAGTATTTT
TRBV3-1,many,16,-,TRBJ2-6,CASSQTSLGGANVLTF,TGTGCCAGCAGCCAGACATCCTTGGGTGGGGCCAACGTCCTGACTTTC
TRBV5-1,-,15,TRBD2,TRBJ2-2,CASSLGGGSGGELFF,TGCGCCAGCAGCTTGGGCGGCGGGAGCGGCGGGGAGCTGTTTTTT
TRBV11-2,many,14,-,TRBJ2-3,CASSPARGADTQYF,TGTGCCAGCAGCCCTGCACGTGGCGCCGATACGCAGTATTTT
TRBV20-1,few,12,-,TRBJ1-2,CSAAGSSYGYTF,TGCAGTGCTGCGGGCTCAAGCTATGGCTACACCTTC
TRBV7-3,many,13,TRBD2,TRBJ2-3,CASSPPTSNKQYF,TGTGCCAGCAGCCCCCCGACTAGCAATAAGCAGTATTTT
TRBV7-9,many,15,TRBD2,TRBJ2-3,CASSLTSDSTDTQYF,TGTGCCAGCAGCTTAACTAGCGACAGCACAGATACGCAGTATTTT
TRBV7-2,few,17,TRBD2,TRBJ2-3,CASSGTSGGGGTDTQYF,TGTGCCAGCAGTGGGACTAGCGGGGGGGGGGGCACAGATACGCAGTATTTT
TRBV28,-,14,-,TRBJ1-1,CASRGAGGFTEASF,TGTGCCAGCAGAGGGGCAGGAGGCTTCACTGAAGCTTCCTTT
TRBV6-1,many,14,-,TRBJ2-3,CASSEAVPTDTQYF,TGTGCCAGCAGTGAAGCGGTCCCCACAGATACGCAGTATTTT
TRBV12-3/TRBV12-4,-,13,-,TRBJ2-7,CASSFGGRTEQYF,TGTGCCAGCAGTTTTGGGGGGAGGACCGAGCAGTACTTC
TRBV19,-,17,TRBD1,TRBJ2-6,CASSPGTGLSGANVLTF,TGTGCCAGTAGCCCCGGGACAGGCCTCTCTGGGGCCAACGTCCTGACTTTC
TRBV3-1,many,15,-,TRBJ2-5,CASSQVLAYQETQYF,TGTGCCAGCAGCCAAGTTCTGGCTTACCAAGAGACCCAGTACTTC
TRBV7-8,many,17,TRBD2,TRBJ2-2,CASSATSGRAGTGELFF,TGTGCCAGCAGCGCGACTAGCGGGAGGGCGGGCACCGGGGAGCTGTTTTTT
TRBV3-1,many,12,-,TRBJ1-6,CASSQDGWRIHF,TGTGCCAGCAGCCAAGACGGCTGGCGCATCCACTTT